The 2 T cell receptor beta chains below come from one sample, sequenced in a study of beta chain features in type 1 diabetes (dated by TCRdb to the late 2010s). What the study reported, not specific to this receptor: Type 1 diabetes patients showed a moderate but significant shortening of TCRB CDR3 length in all four CD4+ subsets.

The method behind the library was the immunoSEQ multiplex PCR assay. The High Capacity cDNA Reverse Transcription Kit was used to reverse transcribe all of the isolated RNA, meaning that expressed TCRB transcripts were what got sequenced. This immuneACCESS table, as held by TCRdb, lists in-frame sequences with V and J called but not all clones. Of the missing ones, under half trace to an unresolved V gene in checked studies; the others have no known cause. The sample table contains over 200,000 clones; only one count was recorded for roughly 11% of them. The top ten clonotypes cover 0.017% of the sample. Antigens for these TCRs are unknown. Sequenced material: naive CD4+ T cells from blood. The sample's cell subset or site label is to be understood as: true naive CD4+ T cells. These receptor sequences come from a man aged 25-45 years with type 1 diabetes.

This clone was seen a few times. The V call is TRBV6-1, the J call TRBJ2-5; 7 positions match TRBD2. Trimming took 4 bases from V and 2 from J; bases not matched to a gene: 10. CDR3 length equals 16 residues. Germline V lookup: CDR1 MNHNS, CDR2 SASEGT. The CDR3 DNA reads TGTGCCAGCAGTGCCCTTAGGGCTAGCGGTCAAGAGACCCAGTACTTC. Translation: CASSALRASGQETQYF.

This clone was seen only a few times. This chain links TRBV5-6 with TRBJ1-1; weak D call: TRBD1 (6 bases). Germline V gene lookup returns CDR1 SGHDT and CDR2 YYEEEE. V was pared by 7 bases and J by 0 bases, with 10 bases between. This CDR3 has 13 amino acids. CDR3 amino acids: CASLGQLNTEAFF. The CDR3 DNA reads TGTGCCAGCCTAGGACAGCTGAACACTGAAGCTTTCTTT. The whole variable domain, filled in from reference TRBV5-6 and TRBJ1-1, reads DAGVTQSPTHLIKTRGQQVTLRCSPKSGHDTVSWYQQALGQGPQFIFQYYEEEERQRGNFPDRFSGHQFPNYSSELNVNALLLGDSALYLCASLGQLNTEAFFGQGTRLTVV.